Listed below are T cell receptor beta chains from one sample, sequenced in a study of blood T cell repertoires in COVID-19. This table comes from immunoSEQ multiplex PCR, and its TCRdb copy is limited to in-frame clones, with some not included. The data hold around 250,000 clones, with around 80% observed a single time. Sequenced sample: peripheral blood. These receptors came from a woman older than 75 with acute or convalescent COVID-19. Both conserved end residues are part of each CDR3. A D gene is named only where the DNA matches it firmly. The size of a clone is reported for some rows only, either as once, few or many, or as a class for expanded clones.

CDR3 protein | CDR3 DNA | D gene | J gene | V gene | clone size
CASSQQTGWGGYTF | TGTGCCAGCAGTCAACAGACAGGGTGGGGTGGCTACACCTTC | TRBD1 | TRBJ1-2 | TRBV28 | NA
CASSQGQGASGNTIYF | TGCGCCAGCAGCCAAGGACAGGGGGCCTCTGGAAACACCATATATTTT | TRBD1 | TRBJ1-3 | TRBV4-3 | NA
CAISGTGGAQETQYF | TGTGCCATCAGTGGGACAGGGGGAGCCCAAGAGACCCAGTACTTC | TRBD1 | TRBJ2-5 | TRBV10-3 | NA
CATSSGTSGRFSYNEQFF | TGTGCCACCAGCTCCGGGACTAGCGGGCGCTTCTCCTACAATGAGCAGTTCTTC | TRBD2 | TRBJ2-1 | TRBV15 | NA
CASSLDGTAYQPQHF | TGTGCCAGCAGCTTAGACGGGACAGCTTATCAGCCCCAGCATTTT | TRBD1 | TRBJ1-5 | TRBV7-2 | NA
CASSRGNNYGYTF | TGTGCCAGCAGCCGAGGAAATAACTATGGCTACACCTTC | NA | TRBJ1-2 | TRBV7-2 | NA
CASSRQGLGSYEQYF | TGTGCCAGTAGCCGACAGGGGTTGGGCTCCTACGAGCAGTACTTC | TRBD1 | TRBJ2-7 | TRBV19 | NA
CASSPPGQSREKLFF | TGTGCCAGCTCACCACCGGGGCAGTCTAGGGAAAAACTGTTTTTT | NA | TRBJ1-4 | TRBV18 | NA
CASSMVFRLAGKNEQFF | TGTGCCAGTAGTATGGTTTTCCGACTAGCGGGAAAAAATGAGCAGTTCTTC | TRBD2 | TRBJ2-1 | TRBV19 | few
CASSQSSGNTIYF | TGCGCCAGCAGCCAGTCCTCGGGAAACACCATATATTTT | NA | TRBJ1-3 | TRBV4-3 | NA
CASSPDSFQPQHF | TGTGCCAGCTCACCCGACAGTTTCCAGCCCCAGCATTTT | NA | TRBJ1-5 | TRBV18 | NA
CASSNGRGEKLFF | TGTGCCAGCAGCAACGGACGGGGGGAAAAACTGTTTTTT | NA | TRBJ1-4 | TRBV9 | NA
CASRQQGVLSYNEQFF | TGTGCCAGCAGGCAGCAGGGGGTCCTCTCCTACAATGAGCAGTTCTTC | TRBD1 | TRBJ2-1 | TRBV2 | few
CASSYLAGAGEQFF | TGTGCCAGCAGTTACCTAGCGGGAGCGGGCGAGCAGTTCTTC | TRBD2 | TRBJ2-1 | TRBV6-2/TRBV6-3 | NA
CASSQGDYANYGYTF | TGTGCCAGCAGCCAAGGTGACTACGCTAACTATGGCTACACCTTC | NA | TRBJ1-2 | TRBV3-1/TRBV3-2 | few
CASSLPGGALHF | TGTGCCAGCAGCCTCCCGGGGGGCGCCCTCCACTTT | NA | TRBJ1-6 | TRBV28 | NA
CASSLYTDKETQYF | TGTGCCAGCAGCTTATATACTGATAAAGAGACCCAGTACTTC | NA | TRBJ2-5 | TRBV7-9 | NA
CASSLRPGGVGGNEQFF | TGTGCCAGCAGCTTGAGGCCAGGGGGCGTTGGGGGCAATGAGCAGTTCTTC | TRBD1 | TRBJ2-1 | TRBV5-6 | NA
CASSPLLAGGTDTQYF | TGTGCCAGCAGTCCCCTACTAGCGGGGGGCACAGATACGCAGTATTTT | TRBD2 | TRBJ2-3 | TRBV27 | NA
CATSGRGQPQHF | TGTGCCACCTCCGGGAGAGGTCAGCCCCAGCATTTT | NA | TRBJ1-5 | TRBV19 | NA
CASSQKTGLEQYF | TGTGCCAGCAGCCAGAAGACAGGGCTCGAGCAGTACTTC | TRBD1 | TRBJ2-7 | TRBV7-2 | NA
CASSYTQLYGYTF | TGTGCCAGCAGTTATACACAGCTTTATGGCTACACCTTC | NA | TRBJ1-2 | TRBV6-5 | NA
CATSDLGLAGGNEQFF | TGTGCCACCAGTGACCTCGGGCTAGCGGGAGGCAATGAGCAGTTCTTC | TRBD2 | TRBJ2-1 | TRBV24-1 | NA
CASSLEAGGWNEQFF | TGTGCCAGCAGTCTTGAAGCGGGAGGGTGGAATGAGCAGTTCTTC | TRBD2 | TRBJ2-1 | TRBV7-2 | NA
CASSPRRGRGDTQYF | TGTGCCAGCAGCCCGCGGCGGGGGCGAGGAGATACGCAGTATTTT | NA | TRBJ2-3 | TRBV7-2 | NA
CASSSLGTGVYEQYF | TGCGCCAGCAGCTCGCTGGGGACAGGGGTCTACGAGCAGTACTTC | TRBD1 | TRBJ2-7 | TRBV5-1 | NA
CASSLFERPTADTQYF | TGTGCCAGCAGTTTATTTGAGCGGCCTACGGCAGATACGCAGTATTTT | NA | TRBJ2-3 | TRBV27 | NA
CASSQGADTQYF | TGTGCCAGCAGCCAAGGAGCAGATACGCAGTATTTT | NA | TRBJ2-3 | TRBV3-1/TRBV3-2 | NA
CGTGGGPTDTQYF | TGTGGGACGGGGGGAGGGCCGACAGATACGCAGTATTTT | TRBD2 | TRBJ2-3 | TRBV28 | NA
CSASSTGLVSTEAFF | TGCAGTGCTAGTTCGACAGGGCTTGTGAGCACTGAAGCTTTCTTT | TRBD1 | TRBJ1-1 | TRBV20-1 | few
CASSQGSRGYEKLFF | TGTGCCAGCAGCCAAGGGTCCAGGGGATATGAAAAACTGTTTTTT | NA | TRBJ1-4 | TRBV4-2 | NA
CASSEWRQDEKLFF | TGTGCCAGCAGTGAATGGAGACAGGATGAAAAACTGTTTTTT | NA | TRBJ1-4 | TRBV25-1 | NA
CASSRGGRGVDTQYF | TGTGCCAGCAGCCGAGGCGGGCGGGGGGTAGATACGCAGTATTTT | TRBD2 | TRBJ2-3 | TRBV7-8 | NA
CASSYLSGGKETQYF | TGTGCCAGCAGTTACCTTAGCGGGGGTAAAGAGACCCAGTACTTC | TRBD2 | TRBJ2-5 | TRBV6-2/TRBV6-3 | NA
CASSFDLIAGETQYF | TGTGCCAGCAGCTTTGACCTAATAGCGGGAGAGACCCAGTACTTC | TRBD2 | TRBJ2-5 | TRBV7-9 | NA
CASRLMADTEAFF | TGTGCCAGCAGGTTAATGGCCGACACTGAAGCTTTCTTT | NA | TRBJ1-1 | TRBV7-3 | NA
CASSPISGYEQYF | TGTGCCAGCAGCCCGATCTCCGGCTACGAGCAGTACTTC | NA | TRBJ2-7 | TRBV3-1/TRBV3-2 | once
CASRPTANYGYTF | TGCGCCAGCAGACCGACAGCAAACTATGGCTACACCTTC | NA | TRBJ1-2 | TRBV4-1 | NA
CASSQRTGASDTQYF | TGTGCCAGCAGCCAACGGACAGGCGCCTCAGATACGCAGTATTTT | TRBD1 | TRBJ2-3 | TRBV11-3 | once
CASSQANREETQYF | TGTGCCAGCAGCCAAGCGAACAGGGAAGAGACCCAGTACTTC | NA | TRBJ2-5 | TRBV3-1/TRBV3-2 | NA
CASSDRLTGGPEEQFF | TGTGCCAGCAGTGATCGTCTAACGGGGGGGCCGGAAGAGCAGTTCTTC | TRBD2 | TRBJ2-1 | TRBV25-1 | few
CASSPDGTEVTDTQYF | TGTGCCAGCTCACCCGACGGGACAGAAGTCACAGATACGCAGTATTTT | TRBD1 | TRBJ2-3 | TRBV18 | NA
CASRRERGGLGELFF | TGTGCCAGCAGACGGGAGCGGGGGGGCCTCGGGGAGCTGTTTTTT | TRBD2 | TRBJ2-2 | TRBV7-8 | NA
CASSLGPGQGNEKLFF | TGCGCCAGCAGCTTGGGACCGGGACAGGGGAATGAAAAACTGTTTTTT | TRBD1 | TRBJ1-4 | TRBV5-1 | NA
CASRELAGISYNEQFF | TGTGCCAGCAGGGAACTAGCGGGCATCTCCTACAATGAGCAGTTCTTC | TRBD2 | TRBJ2-1 | TRBV7-6 | NA
CASSPQGAGTEAFF | TGTGCCAGCTCACCACAGGGGGCAGGAACTGAAGCTTTCTTT | TRBD1 | TRBJ1-1 | TRBV18 | NA
CASSSPGGNTGELFF | TGTGCCAGCAGTTCACCAGGGGGAAACACCGGGGAGCTGTTTTTT | TRBD1 | TRBJ2-2 | TRBV28 | NA
CASSRIGTANYGYTF | TGTGCCAGCAGCCGGATTGGGACAGCCAACTATGGCTACACCTTC | TRBD1 | TRBJ1-2 | TRBV28 | NA
CATSLGTGQSNQPQHF | TGTGCCACCAGCCTCGGGACAGGGCAGTCCAATCAGCCCCAGCATTTT | TRBD1 | TRBJ1-5 | TRBV15 | NA
CASSPSGIVYGDTEAFF | TGTGCCAGCAGCCCCTCAGGGATAGTTTACGGAGACACTGAAGCTTTCTTT | NA | TRBJ1-1 | TRBV11-2 | once
CASRAGGQGVREQYF | TGTGCCAGCAGAGCGGGTGGACAGGGGGTAAGGGAGCAGTACTTC | TRBD1 | TRBJ2-7 | TRBV6-5 | NA
CASSCDRLCIGVRGNTIYF | TGTGCCAGCAGTTGCGACAGGTTGTGTATCGGGGTTCGGGGAAACACCATATATTTT | NA | TRBJ1-3 | TRBV6-2/TRBV6-3 | NA
CASSHKNEKLFF | TGTGCCAGCTCACACAAGAATGAAAAACTGTTTTTT | NA | TRBJ1-4 | TRBV18 | NA
CASGGGASEKLFF | TGTGCCAGCGGGGGGGGCGCAAGTGAAAAACTGTTTTTT | NA | TRBJ1-4 | TRBV7-9 | NA
CASSQGGFVGGATNEQYF | TGTGCCAGCAGCCAAGGCGGTTTTGTAGGGGGGGCTACTAACGAGCAGTACTTC | NA | TRBJ2-7 | TRBV3-1/TRBV3-2 | NA
CATIKEGLRTYEQYF | TGTGCCACAATCAAGGAGGGGTTAAGGACCTACGAGCAGTACTTC | NA | TRBJ2-7 | TRBV7-2 | NA
CASSAGTQETQYF | TGTGCCAGCTCCGCGGGCACACAAGAGACCCAGTACTTC | NA | TRBJ2-5 | TRBV18 | once